Listed below are T cell receptor beta chains from one sample, sequenced in a study of blood T cell repertoires in COVID-19. Produced via immunoSEQ multiplex PCR; TCRdb's table is partial and in-frame only. Seen here are under 350,000 clones, approximately 89% observed once, and the top ten hold approximately 2%. What was sequenced was PBMCs or T cells enriched from blood (not recorded which). Receptors were obtained from a woman aged 55-70 years who had recovered from COVID-19. CDR3s include the opening cysteine and the closing phenylalanine or tryptophan. A D gene is named only where the DNA matches it firmly. Clone size is stated in some rows and not others, as once, few, many or a class when expanded.

d_call | j_call | clone_size | v_call | cdr3_aa | cdr3_nt
TRBD1 | TRBJ1-1 | - | TRBV6-5 | CASSYRQGEAEAFF | TGTGCCAGCAGTTACCGACAGGGAGAGGCTGAAGCTTTCTTT
- | TRBJ1-1 | - | TRBV12-3/TRBV12-4 | CASSHGRNTEAFF | TGTGCCAGCAGCCACGGGAGGAACACTGAAGCTTTCTTT
TRBD1 | TRBJ1-2 | - | TRBV19 | CASSRQGTSYGYTF | TGTGCCAGTAGCAGACAGGGGACATCCTATGGCTACACCTTC
- | TRBJ1-1 | - | TRBV28 | CASSSVSPEAFF | TGTGCCAGCAGTTCCGTTAGTCCTGAAGCTTTCTTT
TRBD1 | TRBJ1-2 | - | TRBV28 | CASSFSTGGYGYTF | TGTGCCAGCAGTTTTTCGACAGGGGGCTATGGCTACACCTTC
- | TRBJ1-5 | - | TRBV5-5 | CASSHLRGEDQPQHF | TGTGCCAGCAGCCACCTCCGGGGGGAAGATCAGCCCCAGCATTTT
TRBD2 | TRBJ2-3 | once | TRBV4-1 | CASSQPQALAGSTDTQYF | TGCGCCAGCAGCCAACCCCAGGCCCTAGCGGGGAGCACAGATACGCAGTATTTT
TRBD2 | TRBJ2-4 | - | TRBV7-6 | CASSPREGTGIDIQYF | TGTGCCAGCAGCCCCAGGGAGGGGACGGGGATAGACATTCAGTACTTC
- | TRBJ1-2 | - | TRBV9 | CASSVAAGTNYGYTF | TGTGCCAGCAGCGTAGCGGCAGGGACTAACTATGGCTACACCTTC
- | TRBJ1-4 | - | TRBV9 | CASSAYGGIGEKLFF | TGTGCCAGCAGCGCCTACGGGGGTATCGGGGAAAAACTGTTTTTT
TRBD1 | TRBJ2-1 | - | TRBV5-6 | CASSPGGAYRGEFF | TGTGCCAGCAGCCCGGGTGGGGCCTACAGGGGAGAGTTCTTC
TRBD2 | TRBJ2-7 | - | TRBV7-9 | CASSPPLAGGFSSYEQYF | TGTGCCAGCAGCCCCCCTCTAGCGGGAGGGTTTAGCTCCTACGAGCAGTACTTC
- | TRBJ1-2 | - | TRBV5-4 | CASSLEATTNYGYTF | TGTGCCAGCAGCTTGGAAGCAACCACTAACTATGGCTACACCTTC
- | TRBJ2-7 | - | TRBV10-2 | CASSESTGYEQYF | TGCGCCAGCAGTGAGTCGACTGGCTACGAGCAGTACTTC
- | TRBJ1-1 | - | TRBV6-5 | CASMKEYVNTEAFF | TGTGCCAGCATGAAGGAGTACGTGAACACTGAAGCTTTCTTT
- | TRBJ1-6 | - | TRBV27 | CASSLGAGLNSPLHF | TGTGCCAGCAGTTTAGGGGCGGGGTTGAATTCACCCCTCCACTTT
- | TRBJ2-6 | once | TRBV5-1 | CASSRTGINGANVLTF | TGCGCCAGCAGCAGAACAGGGATCAATGGGGCCAACGTCCTGACTTTC
TRBD1 | TRBJ2-7 | - | TRBV7-6 | CASSLVGQGSYEQYF | TGTGCCAGCAGCTTGGTAGGACAGGGCTCCTACGAGCAGTACTTC
TRBD1 | TRBJ1-1 | - | TRBV5-4 | CASSVRDRNTEAFF | TGTGCCAGCAGCGTCCGGGACAGGAACACTGAAGCTTTCTTT
- | TRBJ1-1 | - | TRBV18 | CASSPSNPAVAEAFF | TGTGCCAGCTCACCGTCGAACCCGGCGGTTGCTGAAGCTTTCTTT
TRBD2 | TRBJ2-1 | - | TRBV4-1 | CASSHPGLADYNEQFF | TGCGCCAGCAGCCATCCCGGACTAGCGGATTACAATGAGCAGTTCTTC
- | TRBJ1-1 | - | TRBV30 | CAWSVQSAGTEAFF | TGTGCCTGGAGTGTACAATCCGCGGGGACTGAAGCTTTCTTT
- | TRBJ2-3 | - | TRBV7-3 | CASSFRHGTDTQYF | TGTGCCAGCAGCTTCCGACACGGCACAGATACGCAGTATTTT
- | TRBJ1-2 | - | TRBV25-1 | CASSEKGQYYGYTF | TGTGCCAGCAGTGAAAAGGGACAATACTATGGCTACACCTTC
TRBD2 | TRBJ2-1 | - | TRBV6-5 | CASSSFTSGSYNEQFF | TGTGCCAGCAGTTCCTTCACTAGCGGGAGTTACAATGAGCAGTTCTTC
- | TRBJ1-4 | - | TRBV28 | CASRSDRTTNEKLFF | TGTGCCAGCAGATCCGACAGGACAACTAATGAAAAACTGTTTTTT
- | TRBJ1-6 | - | TRBV6-5 | CASSRDTSNSPLHF | TGTGCCAGCAGCCGGGACACCTCCAACTCACCCCTCCACTTT
TRBD2 | TRBJ2-2 | - | TRBV9 | CASSGSGGPNTGELFF | TGTGCCAGCAGCGGTAGCGGGGGGCCGAACACCGGGGAGCTGTTTTTT
- | TRBJ1-4 | - | TRBV7-3 | CASSLRGEKLFF | TGTGCCAGCAGCTTAAGAGGGGAAAAACTGTTTTTT
TRBD1 | TRBJ2-7 | - | TRBV6-5 | CASISGQGSLYEQYF | TGTGCCAGCATTTCAGGACAGGGCTCCTTATACGAGCAGTACTTC
- | TRBJ1-5 | - | TRBV19 | CASSIGTNRNQPQHF | TGTGCCAGTAGTATAGGGACAAACCGCAATCAGCCCCAGCATTTT
- | TRBJ1-4 | - | TRBV28 | CASSSGTPDEKLFF | TGTGCCAGCTCGAGTGGGACACCTGATGAAAAACTGTTTTTT
TRBD1 | TRBJ2-6 | - | TRBV9 | CASSLGTGASGANVLTF | TGTGCCAGCAGCCTCGGGACAGGGGCCTCTGGGGCCAACGTCCTGACTTTC
- | TRBJ2-7 | - | TRBV11-1 | CASSLDNYYEQYF | TGTGCCAGCAGCTTGGACAATTACTACGAGCAGTACTTC
- | TRBJ1-2 | - | TRBV15 | CATSRERRYYGYTF | TGTGCCACCAGCAGAGAACGCAGATACTATGGCTACACCTTC
- | TRBJ2-6 | once | TRBV11-3 | CASSSRSNGANVLTF | TGTGCCAGCAGCTCCCGGTCTAATGGGGCCAACGTCCTGACTTTC
TRBD1 | TRBJ1-1 | few | TRBV5-1 | CASSSQGGNTEAFF | TGCGCCAGCAGCTCCCAGGGGGGGAACACTGAAGCTTTCTTT
- | TRBJ1-5 | - | TRBV4-1 | CASSQPPTGSNQPQHF | TGCGCCAGCAGCCAGCCCCCTACGGGGAGCAATCAGCCCCAGCATTTT
TRBD1 | TRBJ1-1 | - | TRBV3-1/TRBV3-2 | CASSHSDRSNTEAFF | TGTGCCAGCAGTCATTCGGACAGGAGTAACACTGAAGCTTTCTTT
- | TRBJ2-3 | - | TRBV30 | CAWRRGHTDTQYF | TGTGCCTGGAGGAGGGGACACACAGATACGCAGTATTTT
- | TRBJ2-1 | - | TRBV7-9 | CASSQDRTYNEQFF | TGTGCCAGCAGCCAAGACAGGACCTACAATGAGCAGTTCTTC
- | TRBJ1-1 | few | TRBV29-1 | CSVPWGGTEAFF | TGCAGCGTTCCCTGGGGCGGCACTGAAGCTTTCTTT
- | TRBJ1-1 | - | TRBV18 | CASSPEPPEAFF | TGTGCCAGCTCACCTGAGCCACCTGAAGCTTTCTTT
- | TRBJ1-2 | few | TRBV10-3 | CAITDINRIEGYTF | TGTGCCATCACCGACATCAACAGAATTGAAGGCTACACCTTC
- | TRBJ2-7 | - | TRBV10-2 | CASRKTGFSYEQYF | TGCGCCAGCAGAAAGACAGGATTCTCCTACGAGCAGTACTTC
- | TRBJ1-4 | - | TRBV30 | CAWDLGDEKLFF | TGTGCCTGGGACCTCGGGGATGAAAAACTGTTTTTT
- | TRBJ2-7 | few | TRBV18 | CASSPGGGANEQYF | TGTGCCAGCTCACCCGGAGGAGGAGCTAACGAGCAGTACTTC
- | TRBJ2-6 | - | TRBV5-1 | CASSLGAGANVLTF | TGCGCCAGCAGCTTGGGCGCTGGGGCCAACGTCCTGACTTTC
- | TRBJ2-5 | - | TRBV24-1 | CATSDSQNGVSQETQYF | TGTGCCACCAGTGATTCGCAGAATGGAGTGTCCCAAGAGACCCAGTACTTC
TRBD1 | TRBJ1-5 | - | TRBV19 | CASIQSIGTGGSQPQHF | TGTGCCAGCATACAGTCGATTGGGACAGGGGGGAGTCAGCCCCAGCATTTT
- | TRBJ1-5 | - | TRBV23-1 | CASGQGSHYSNQPQHF | TGCGCCAGCGGCCAGGGGTCTCATTATAGCAATCAGCCCCAGCATTTT
- | TRBJ2-7 | few | TRBV6-1 | CASSEHYRPSSYEQYF | TGTGCCAGCAGTGAACACTACCGTCCTAGCTCCTACGAGCAGTACTTC
- | TRBJ1-2 | - | TRBV19 | CASSMSGFRSGGYTF | TGTGCCAGTAGTATGTCCGGGTTTCGATCGGGTGGCTACACCTTC
- | TRBJ2-5 | - | TRBV24-1 | CATGGPLGETQYF | TGTGCCACCGGGGGCCCCTTGGGAGAGACCCAGTACTTC